This T cell receptor beta chain was sequenced for a study of technical replicates of blood from a handful of donors. Germline CDR1 SGHRS, CDR2 YFSETQ. V was clipped by 4 bases and J by 5 bases; unmatched bases: 4. This CDR3 comprises 14 residues. Here immunoSEQ multiplex PCR was the method, and the copy in TCRdb shows in-frame clones only, minus some. The sample includes 75,000 to 95,000 clones, 90% to 95% seen only once; the top ten take about 0.25%. Sequenced: T cells isolated from PBMCs. The V gene is TRBV5-1, the J gene TRBJ1-2; TRBD1 agrees at 11 bases. The TCR was taken from a human donor in good health. CDR3 amino acids: CASSPGQGAYGYTF. DNA of the CDR3: TGCGCCAGCAGCCCCGGACAGGGGGCATATGGCTACACCTTC.